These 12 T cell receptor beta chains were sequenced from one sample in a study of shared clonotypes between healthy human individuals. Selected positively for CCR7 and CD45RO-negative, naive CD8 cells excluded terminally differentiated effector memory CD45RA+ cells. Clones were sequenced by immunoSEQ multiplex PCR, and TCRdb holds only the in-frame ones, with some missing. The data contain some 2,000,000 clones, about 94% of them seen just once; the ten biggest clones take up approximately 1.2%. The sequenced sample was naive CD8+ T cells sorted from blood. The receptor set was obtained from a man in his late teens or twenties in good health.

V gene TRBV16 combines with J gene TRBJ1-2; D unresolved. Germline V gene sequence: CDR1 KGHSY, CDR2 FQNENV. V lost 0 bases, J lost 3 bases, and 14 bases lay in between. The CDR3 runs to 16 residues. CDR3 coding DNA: TGTGCCAGCAGCCAATCGAAGCAGGCCGAGGACTATGGCTACACCTTC. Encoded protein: CASSQSKQAEDYGYTF.

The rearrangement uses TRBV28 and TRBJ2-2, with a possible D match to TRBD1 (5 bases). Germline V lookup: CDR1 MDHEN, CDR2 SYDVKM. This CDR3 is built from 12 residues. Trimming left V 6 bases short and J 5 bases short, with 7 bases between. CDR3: CASRSGTGELFF. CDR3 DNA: TGTGCCAGCAGGTCAGGGACCGGGGAGCTGTTTTTT.

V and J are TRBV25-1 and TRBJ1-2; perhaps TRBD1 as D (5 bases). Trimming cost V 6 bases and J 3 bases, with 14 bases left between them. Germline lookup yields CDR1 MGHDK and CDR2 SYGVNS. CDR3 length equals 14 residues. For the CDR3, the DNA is TGTGCCAGCAGGGCGACGGGGGAGGACTATGGCTACACCTTC. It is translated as CASRATGEDYGYTF.

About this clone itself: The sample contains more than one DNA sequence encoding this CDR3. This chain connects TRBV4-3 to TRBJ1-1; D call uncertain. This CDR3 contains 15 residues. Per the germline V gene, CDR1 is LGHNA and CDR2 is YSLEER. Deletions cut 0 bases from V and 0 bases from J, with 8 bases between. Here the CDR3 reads CASSQERGLNTEAFF. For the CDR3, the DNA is TGCGCCAGCAGCCAAGAACGAGGTCTGAACACTGAAGCTTTCTTT.

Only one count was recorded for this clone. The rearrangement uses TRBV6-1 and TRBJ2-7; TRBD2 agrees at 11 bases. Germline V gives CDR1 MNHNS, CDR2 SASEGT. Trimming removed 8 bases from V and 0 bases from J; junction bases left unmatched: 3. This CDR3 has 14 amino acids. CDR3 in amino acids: CASQGLADSYEQYF. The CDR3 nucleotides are TGTGCCAGCCAGGGACTAGCGGACTCCTACGAGCAGTACTTC.

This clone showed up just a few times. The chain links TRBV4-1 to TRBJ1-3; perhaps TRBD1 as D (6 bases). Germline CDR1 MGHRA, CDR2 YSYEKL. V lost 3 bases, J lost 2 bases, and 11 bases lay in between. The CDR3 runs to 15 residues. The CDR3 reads CASSHTGSAGNTIYF. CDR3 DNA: TGCGCCAGCAGCCACACAGGGTCTGCTGGAAACACCATATATTTT.

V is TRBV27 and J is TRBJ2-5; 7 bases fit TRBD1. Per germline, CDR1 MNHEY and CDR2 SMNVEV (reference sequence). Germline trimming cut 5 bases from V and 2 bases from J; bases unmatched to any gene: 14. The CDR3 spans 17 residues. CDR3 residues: CASSPGRLSRGQETQYF. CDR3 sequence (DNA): TGTGCCAGCAGTCCCGGTCGGCTCAGCAGGGGGCAAGAGACCCAGTACTTC.

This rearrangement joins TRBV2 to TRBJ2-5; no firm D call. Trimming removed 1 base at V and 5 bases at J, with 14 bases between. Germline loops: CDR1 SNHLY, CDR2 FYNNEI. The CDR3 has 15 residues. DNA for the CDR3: TGTGCCAGCAGTGAAGTAACTGACACTTTGGAGACCCAGTACTTC. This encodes CASSEVTDTLETQYF.

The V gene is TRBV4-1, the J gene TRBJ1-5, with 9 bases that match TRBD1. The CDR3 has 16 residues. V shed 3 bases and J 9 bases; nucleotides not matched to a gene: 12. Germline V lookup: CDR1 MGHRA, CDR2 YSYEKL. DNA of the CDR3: TGCGCCAGCAGCCAGAGGGGACAGGGAGATAGTGGGCCCCAGCATTTT. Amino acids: CASSQRGQGDSGPQHF.

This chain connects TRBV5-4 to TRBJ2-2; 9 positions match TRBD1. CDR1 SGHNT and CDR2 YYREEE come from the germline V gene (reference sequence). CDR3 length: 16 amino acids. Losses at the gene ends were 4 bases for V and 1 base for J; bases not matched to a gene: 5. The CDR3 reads CASSLRTGENTGELFF. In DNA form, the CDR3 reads TGTGCCAGCAGCCTCCGGACAGGGGAGAACACCGGGGAGCTGTTTTTT.

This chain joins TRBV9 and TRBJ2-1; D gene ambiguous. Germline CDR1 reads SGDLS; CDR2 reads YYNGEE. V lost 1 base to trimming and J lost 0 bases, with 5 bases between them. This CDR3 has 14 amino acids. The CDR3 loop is CASSVISSYNEQFF. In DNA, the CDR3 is TGTGCCAGCAGCGTAATTAGCTCCTACAATGAGCAGTTCTTC.

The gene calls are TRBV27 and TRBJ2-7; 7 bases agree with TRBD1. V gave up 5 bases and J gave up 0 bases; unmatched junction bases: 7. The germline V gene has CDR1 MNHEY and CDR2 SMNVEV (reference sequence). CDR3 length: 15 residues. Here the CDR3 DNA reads TGTGCCAGCAGTCCGGCACAGGGGAACTCCTACGAGCAGTACTTC. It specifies CASSPAQGNSYEQYF.